The 23 T cell receptor beta chains below come from one sample, sequenced in a study of T cells after yellow fever vaccination. TCRdb itself ran the 5' RACE reads through MiXCR, one entry per CDR3 protein. The table has 300,000 to 400,000 distinct CDR3 sequences, under 5% seen once. Sequenced material: PBMCs, taken 5 days after the yellow fever booster vaccination. The receptors were sampled from a young man who received the YFV17D yellow fever vaccine.

This rearrangement joins TRBV7-6 to TRBJ2-7, with D maybe TRBD2 (5 bases). Trimming removed 1 base from V and 1 base from J, with 8 bases in between. Germline CDR1 and CDR2: SGHVS and FNYEAQ. The CDR3 contains 14 residues. Here the CDR3 reads CASSLDGESYEQYV. CDR3 bases: TGTGCCAGCAGCTTAGACGGGGAATCCTACGAGCAGTACGTC.

This clonotype was seen a handful of times. The gene calls are TRBV7-6 and TRBJ2-7; D not certain. Germline V gene sequence: CDR1 SGHVS, CDR2 FNYEAQ. V was cut by 4 bases and J by 3 bases, with 10 bases left in between. CDR3 length equals 13 residues. This CDR3 is CASSSKVGYEQYV. CDR3 sequence (DNA): TGTGCCAGCAGCTCCAAGGTAGGCTACGAGCAGTACGTC.

At least ten counts were recorded for this clonotype. J is TRBJ2-2 and V is TRBV7-9, with D hard to call. The CDR3 is 13 amino acids. Trimming removed 1 base from V and 5 bases from J, with 5 bases in between. Germline loops: CDR1 SEHNR, CDR2 FQNEAQ (reference sequence). In DNA, the CDR3 is TGTGCCAGCAGCTTAGATGTGACCGGGGAGCTGTTTTTT. It specifies CASSLDVTGELFF.

This clonotype was picked up a small number of times. V gene TRBV5-1 combines with J gene TRBJ2-5; 10 bases fit TRBD1. The CDR3 is 14 amino acids. Germline CDR1 SGHRS, CDR2 YFSETQ. V dropped 5 bases and J dropped 5; count of bases not matched to a gene: 6. As DNA, the CDR3 is TGCGCCAGCAGGCCGACAGGGGGCGCCGAGACCCAGTACTTC. Translating gives CASRPTGGAETQYF.

The chain joins TRBV5-1 to TRBJ2-3, with D possibly matching TRBD2 (6 bases). Germline V lookup: CDR1 SGHRS, CDR2 YFSETQ. Between the trimmed V and J ends, which lost 4 bases and 1 base, there was a span of 22 bases. This CDR3 is built from 18 residues. CDR3: CASSVSPGGARGTDTQYF. For the CDR3, the DNA is TGCGCCAGCAGCGTCTCCCCCGGCGGGGCGAGGGGCACAGATACGCAGTATTTT.

J is TRBJ1-5 and V is TRBV18; D is perhaps TRBD1 (5 bases). V was cut by 3 bases and J by 3 bases, with 18 bases left in between. This CDR3 comprises 17 residues. In germline, CDR1 is KGHSH, CDR2 LQKENI. CDR3 amino acids: CASSPRWGSDHNQPQHF. CDR3 bases: TGTGCCAGCTCACCCCGTTGGGGGTCCGATCACAATCAGCCCCAGCATTTT.

The CDR3 sequence: CASSAAWSGANVLTF. The CDR3 DNA sequence: TGTGCCAGCAGCGCCGCCTGGTCTGGGGCCAACGTCCTGACTTTC. The chain employs TRBV5-4 and TRBJ2-6; D call uncertain. Germline CDR1 is SGHNT and CDR2 is YYREEE (reference sequence). V was clipped by 4 bases and J by 1 base, with 9 bases between them. The CDR3 loop spans 15 amino acids. Full variable domain (rest looked up from reference TRBV5-4 and TRBJ2-6): ETGVTQSPTHLIKTRGQQVTLRCSSQSGHNTVSWYQQALGQGPQFIFQYYREEENGRGNFPPRFSGLQFPNYSSELNVNALELDDSALYLCASSAAWSGANVLTFGAGSRLTVL.

The chain joins TRBV7-2 to TRBJ2-6; D might be TRBD1 (6 bases). CDR1 is SGHTA, CDR2 FQGNSA, per germline. V shed 1 base and J shed 4 bases, with 8 bases lying between them. The CDR3 loop spans 15 amino acids. The CDR3 here is CASSLDRVGANVLTF. CDR3 coding DNA: TGTGCCAGCAGCTTAGACAGGGTCGGGGCCAACGTCCTGACTTTC.

This clonotype was detected many times. The CDR3 nucleotides are TGTGCCAGCAGCTTGGATGGCGGGGGGGCCTACAATGAGCAGTTCTTC. Encoded protein: CASSLDGGGAYNEQFF. The rearrangement joins TRBV5-5 to TRBJ2-1; the match to TRBD2 covers 9 bases. Germline values: CDR1 SGHKS, CDR2 YYEKEE (reference sequence). CDR3 length: 16 residues. V dropped 0 bases and J dropped 2; count of bases not matched to a gene: 3.

This clonotype was seen many times. The gene calls are TRBV10-3 and TRBJ1-2; a weak D match, TRBD1 (5 bases). Germline V gene sequence: CDR1 ENHRY, CDR2 SYGVKD. This CDR3 has 14 amino acids. Deletions cut 10 bases from V and 7 bases from J, with 22 bases between. CDR3 in DNA: TGTGCCACCATAGATTCCGGGACGATCCGTGGCTACACCTTC. Protein: CATIDSGTIRGYTF.

V is TRBV18 and J is TRBJ1-3; no definite D call. Germline assignment: CDR1 KGHSH and CDR2 LQKENI. The V end was cut by 2 bases, the J end by 1 base, with 6 bases between. The CDR3 has 14 residues. As DNA, the CDR3 is TGTGCCAGCTCACCAACTTCTTCTGGAAACACCATATATTTT. Its translation: CASSPTSSGNTIYF.

This clonotype has more than one count but fewer than ten. The genes are TRBV6-5 and TRBJ1-3; D is perhaps TRBD1 (5 bases). In germline, CDR1 is MNHEY, CDR2 SVGAGI. The CDR3 is 13 amino acids. Trimming shortened V by 8 bases and J by 8 bases, and 16 bases separated the two germline ends. DNA for the CDR3: TGTGCCAGCGGCCTGTTTTTGGGGGACACCATATATTTT. The encoded protein is CASGLFLGDTIYF.

The rearrangement joins TRBV7-6 to TRBJ1-1, with D perhaps TRBD1 (5 bases). CDR1 is SGHVS, CDR2 FNYEAQ, per germline. The CDR3 sequence is 16 residues long. The V and J ends lost 5 bases and 4 bases respectively, with 20 bases between them. CDR3 region: CASSPRRDSSVTEAFF. CDR3 nucleotides: TGTGCCAGCAGCCCACGGCGCGACAGTAGTGTCACTGAAGCTTTCTTT.

In its sample, this clonotype was seen a few times. The gene calls are TRBV6-5 and TRBJ2-3; either TRBD1 or TRBD2 may supply D (6 bases each). Germline values: CDR1 MNHEY, CDR2 SVGAGI. The CDR3 has 14 residues. Trimming cost V 0 bases and J 5 bases, with 9 bases left between them. The chain's CDR3 is CASSYSRGEDTQYF. The DNA of the CDR3 is TGTGCCAGCAGTTACTCGAGGGGGGAAGATACGCAGTATTTT.

Many counts were recorded for this clonotype. The J gene is TRBJ2-5, the V gene TRBV9; no clear D gene. Trimming cost V 0 bases and J 1 base, with 7 bases left between them. Germline CDR1 SGDLS, CDR2 YYNGEE. CDR3 size: 14 residues. CDR3 nucleotide sequence: TGTGCCAGCAGCGTAGACGGATCCCAAGAGACCCAGTACTTC. This codes for CASSVDGSQETQYF.

The CDR3 DNA reads TGTGCCAGCAGACGGACGGGCGGGGCAGATACGCAGTATTTT. Protein product: CASRRTGGADTQYF. The V gene is TRBV7-2, the J gene TRBJ2-3, with D perhaps TRBD2 (6 bases). This CDR3 is 14 amino acids long. Trimming stripped 6 bases from V and 4 bases from J, with 14 bases between. Germline lookup yields CDR1 SGHTA and CDR2 FQGNSA.

V is TRBV19 and J is TRBJ1-3, with 8 bases fitting TRBD1. CDR3 size: 16 residues. V was pared by 3 bases and J by 1 base, with 5 bases of the junction left unmatched. In germline, CDR1 is LNHDA, CDR2 SQIVND (reference sequence). The CDR3 is CASSMPRGPSGNTIYF. CDR3 coding DNA: TGTGCCAGTAGTATGCCCAGGGGGCCATCTGGAAACACCATATATTTT.

This rearrangement joins TRBV7-9 to TRBJ1-4; D ambiguous. In germline, CDR1 is SEHNR, CDR2 FQNEAQ (reference sequence). V was clipped by 0 bases and J by 8 bases, with 4 bases between them. This CDR3 region has 12 residues. The chain's CDR3 is CASSLAQEKLFF. The CDR3 DNA reads as TGTGCCAGCAGCTTAGCGCAAGAAAAACTGTTTTTT.

This clonotype turned up a few times. This chain uses TRBV9 with TRBJ2-3; a possible D gene is TRBD2 (7 bases). The CDR3 spans 13 residues. Germline-derived CDR1 and CDR2 are SGDLS and YYNGEE. Trimming shortened V by 0 bases and J by 15 bases, and 17 bases separated the two germline ends. This CDR3 is CASSVEWRGPSYF. The CDR3 nucleotides read TGTGCCAGCAGCGTAGAGTGGCGGGGGCCCTCTTATTTT. The full variable domain, rest sourced from reference TRBV9 and TRBJ2-3, is DSGVTQTPKHLITATGQRVTLRCSPRSGDLSVYWYQQSLDQGLQFLIQYYNGEERAKGNILERFSAQQFPDLHSELNLSSLELGDSALYFCASSVEWRGPSYFGPGTRLTVL.

This clonotype was seen at least ten times. The chain uses TRBV5-5 and TRBJ2-5, with 11 positions matching TRBD2. This CDR3 is built from 17 residues. From germline, CDR1 is SGHKS and CDR2 YYEKEE (reference sequence). J lost 2 bases, V lost 4 bases, and 10 bases had no gene match. The CDR3 sequence: CASSPDVVAGGQETQYF. The CDR3 DNA is TGTGCCAGCAGCCCCGACGTAGTAGCGGGGGGGCAAGAGACCCAGTACTTC. Using reference TRBV5-5 and TRBJ2-5 for the parts outside the CDR3, the full variable domain is DAGVTQSPTHLIKTRGQQVTLRCSPISGHKSVSWYQQVLGQGPQFIFQYYEKEERGRGNFPDRFSARQFPNYSSELNVNALLLGDSALYLCASSPDVVAGGQETQYFGPGTRLLVL.

The chain uses TRBV12-3 or TRBV12-4 and TRBJ2-3; 7 nucleotides match TRBD2. Germline trimming cut 6 bases from V and 3 bases from J; bases unmatched to any gene: 9. The CDR3 has 15 residues. The CDR3 coding sequence is TGTGCCAGCAGGCCTCTCGGCGGGGGAACAGATACGCAGTATTTT. It specifies CASRPLGGGTDTQYF.

This clonotype was counted between two and nine times. The V gene is TRBV12-3 or TRBV12-4, the J gene TRBJ1-5; 7 nucleotides align to TRBD1. V shed 7 bases and J 0 bases; nucleotides not matched to a gene: 9. CDR3 size: 16 residues. CDR3 DNA sequence: TGTGCCAGCACCCTCCGAACAGGGGCTAGCAATCAGCCCCAGCATTTT. It specifies CASTLRTGASNQPQHF.

This clonotype has a handful of counts. The rearrangement uses TRBV15 and TRBJ2-1, with D tentatively TRBD1 (6 bases). The CDR3 spans 13 residues. From germline, CDR1 is LNHNV and CDR2 YYDKDF (reference sequence). V was shortened by 3 bases and J by 10 bases, with 13 bases between the two germline ends. The CDR3 DNA reads as TGTGCCACCAGCAGGCGACAGGTTGGGGAGCAGTTCTTC. It encodes CATSRRQVGEQFF.